This TCR beta chain was sequenced during a study of T cells in tuberculosis. Time point: new active TB diagnosis, blood taken before or within 7 days of starting treatment. Confirmation came from sputum smear and/or culture positivity for M. tuberculosis. Worth noting for this clone: The target antigen is unknown.

Whole-study results and caveats: Smaller alpha distances in active tuberculosis partly reflected shorter CDR3-alpha lengths.

Method: immunoSEQ multiplex PCR; TCRdb's copy keeps in-frame clones and lacks some. The table lists some 30,000 clones, 70% to 90% of them singletons. The CDR3 is made up of 18 amino acids. J gave up 3 bases and V 0 bases, and 10 bases lay outside the gene matches. CDR1 is LGHNA and CDR2 is YSLEER in the germline V gene. The chain is built from TRBV4-3 and TRBJ2-7, with 11 nucleotides matching TRBD2. The TCR sequence derives from an adult with tuberculosis. The sample in question was PBMCs, obtained at tuberculosis diagnosis. The CDR3 DNA is TGCGCCAGCAGCCAAGATCTGTTAGGGACTAGCGGAAGCTACGAGCAGTACTTC. It is translated as CASSQDLLGTSGSYEQYF.